The 13 T cell receptor beta chains listed next were all sequenced from one sample in a study of blood T cell repertoires in COVID-19. Measured with immunoSEQ multiplex PCR; TCRdb has only the in-frame clones, and not every one. The sample contains about 290,000 clones, 70% to 90% of which appear only once. The sequenced sample consisted of peripheral blood. The receptors were gathered from a woman in her 50s with active or convalescent COVID-19.

This chain joins TRBV19 and TRBJ2-1, with 10 bases identical to TRBD2. Trimming at V came to 4 bases and at J to 6 bases, leaving 6 bases not matched to a gene. Germline CDR1 reads LNHDA; CDR2 reads SQIVND (reference sequence). The CDR3 runs 15 residues. CDR3 sequence reads: CASSTLAGEGNEQFF. The CDR3 nucleotides are TGTGCCAGTAGTACGCTAGCGGGAGAGGGCAATGAGCAGTTCTTC.

V gene TRBV7-9 combines with J gene TRBJ1-3; 9 bases fit TRBD1. J gave up 5 bases and V 5 bases, and 13 bases lay outside the gene matches. Germline assignment: CDR1 SEHNR and CDR2 FQNEAQ (reference sequence). The CDR3 is 17 amino acids. The CDR3 DNA reads as TGTGCCAGCAGCCCTGGGGCGGGACAGGGAATGAGAAACACCATATATTTT. Amino acids: CASSPGAGQGMRNTIYF.

The rearrangement links TRBV6-5 to TRBJ2-7; TRBD1 aligns across 8 bases. The ends lost 5 bases at V and 5 bases at J; junction bases unmatched: 2. The CDR3 covers 12 residues. Germline assignment: CDR1 MNHEY and CDR2 SVGAGI. As DNA, the CDR3 is TGTGCCAGCAGTCTGACAGGGGACGAGCAGTACTTC. Protein sequence: CASSLTGDEQYF.

The chain links TRBV18 to TRBJ1-5, with TRBD1 identical over 9 bases. The CDR3 contains 15 residues. V trimming: 5 bases; J trimming: 5 bases; junction bases outside the gene matches: 7. The germline CDR1 and CDR2 sequences are KGHSH and LQKENI. CDR3 bases: TGTGCCAGCTCAGCCGACAGGGGGATCTATCAGCCCCAGCATTTT. It codes for CASSADRGIYQPQHF.

The chain recombines TRBV2 with TRBJ1-5; 8 positions agree with TRBD1. From germline, CDR1 is SNHLY and CDR2 FYNNEI. V shed 6 bases and J 0 bases; nucleotides not matched to a gene: 1. The CDR3 runs 14 residues. In nucleotides, the CDR3 is TGTGCCAGCAGCGGACAGGGTAGCAATCAGCCCCAGCATTTT. This translates into CASSGQGSNQPQHF.

This chain connects TRBV6-5 to TRBJ1-2; no definite D call. CDR1 and CDR2 from the germline V gene are MNHEY and SVGAGI. This CDR3 contains 13 residues. Trimming cost V 2 bases and J 4 bases, with 8 bases left between them. The CDR3 coding sequence is TGTGCCAGCAGTTACCGAGCGACCTATGGCTACACCTTC. It is translated as CASSYRATYGYTF.

The CDR3 DNA is TGTGCCAGCAGCTTGGCGGCTAGCGGGATAGGGGTTTCCTACGAGCAGTACTTC. The encoded protein is CASSLAASGIGVSYEQYF. V usage is TRBV5-5 and J usage is TRBJ2-7, with TRBD2 matching 9 bases. With 0 bases clipped from V and 1 base from J, the junction kept 11 bases outside the gene matches. CDR1 SGHKS and CDR2 YYEKEE come from the germline V gene (reference sequence). CDR3 length: 18 amino acids.

The rearrangement joins TRBV2 to TRBJ1-4; D unclear. The CDR3 contains 17 residues. V was clipped by 4 bases and J by 1 base, with 16 bases between them. CDR1 and CDR2 from the germline V gene are SNHLY and FYNNEI. CDR3 nucleotides: TGTGCCAGCAGTGGAGACCCCCGGGGTCAAACTAATGAAAAACTGTTTTTT. Translating it yields CASSGDPRGQTNEKLFF.

This sequence joins TRBV5-1 and TRBJ2-7; no firm D call. The CDR3 has 13 amino acids. With 1 base removed from V and 1 base from J, the gap between germline ends came to 6 bases. CDR1 and CDR2 from the germline V gene are SGHRS and YFSETQ. CDR3 amino acids: CASSLTESYEQYF. The CDR3 DNA is TGCGCCAGCAGCTTGACTGAGTCCTACGAGCAGTACTTC.

The chain is built from TRBV19 and TRBJ1-3; D perhaps matches TRBD1 (6 bases). V was cut by 5 bases and J by 5 bases, with 10 bases left in between. This CDR3 is built from 13 residues. Germline CDR1 is LNHDA and CDR2 is SQIVND (reference sequence). The CDR3 region is CASSPGVRNTIYF. In nucleotides, the CDR3 is TGTGCCAGTAGTCCAGGGGTCAGAAACACCATATATTTT.

V is TRBV28 and J is TRBJ1-2, with 12 bases aligning to TRBD1. With 5 bases clipped from V and 4 bases from J, the junction kept 8 bases outside the gene matches. The CDR3 loop spans 16 amino acids. The germline CDR1 and CDR2 sequences are MDHEN and SYDVKM. The CDR3: CASSVTGTGGVYGYTF. CDR3 in DNA: TGTGCCAGCAGTGTAACCGGGACAGGGGGCGTCTATGGCTACACCTTC.

This clone has a handful of counts. The chain uses TRBV29-1 and TRBJ1-2; the D is unclear. The CDR3 sequence is 12 residues long. Trimming left V 5 bases short and J 6 bases short, with 13 bases between. Germline values: CDR1 SQVTM, CDR2 ANQGSEA. Here the CDR3 reads CSVSRGVDGYTF. The CDR3 DNA follows: TGCAGCGTTAGCCGAGGAGTAGATGGCTACACCTTC.

This sequence joins TRBV7-8 and TRBJ2-1; D remains ambiguous. The germline V and J ends were trimmed by 4 bases and 8 bases, with 12 bases remaining between them. The germline V gene encodes CDR1 SGHVS and CDR2 FQNEAQ. The CDR3 extends over 13 amino acids. CDR3 bases: TGTGCCAGCAGCTCCCCGGTGAGAGATGAGCAGTTCTTC. Protein product: CASSSPVRDEQFF.